This T cell receptor (beta chain) comes out of a study of blood T cell repertoires in COVID-19. The overall study: The study drew acute and convalescent COVID-19 samples from the United States, Italy and Spain. T cells, B-cell-depleted T cells, or PBMCs supplied cDNA or gDNA.

Study processing details: Estimates of nucleated cell counts were drawn from the amplification of reference gene primers. Profiled with immunoSEQ multiplex PCR; TCRdb holds only in-frame clones, not every one. That table gives V, J and clone size, and the DNA gave D and trimming. The sample yields about 190,000 clones, approximately 87% seen once. The CDR3 has 14 residues. V was clipped by 9 bases and J by 2 bases; unmatched bases: 2. Germline values: CDR1 KGHDR, CDR2 SFDVKD. Sequencing was carried out using peripheral blood. The chain uses TRBV24-1 and TRBJ2-6; 8 bases are shared with TRBD1. This sequence originates from a woman between 18 and 29 years old who had recovered from COVID-19. CDR3 sequence reads: CATGQGAGANVLTF. For the CDR3, the DNA is TGTGCCACCGGACAGGGAGCTGGGGCCAACGTCCTGACTTTC.